These 4 T cell receptor beta chains originate from one sample sequenced in a study of cytomegalovirus exposure and HLA in healthy donors. Both 60 Vbeta primers and 13 Jbeta primers went into the PCR. Only in-frame clones appear in the TCRdb table, and some are missing; sequencing was by immunoSEQ multiplex PCR. This sample has roughly 36,000 clones; roughly 74% occur once, and the top ten carry 6.3%. Sequencing was performed on PBMCs. These TCRs come from a man aged 25-40 years in good health and CMV-seronegative.

This clone was detected a few times. The rearrangement joins TRBV19 to TRBJ2-5; TRBD1 matches at 11 bases. This CDR3 is built from 15 residues. Germline CDR1 and CDR2: LNHDA and SQIVND (reference sequence). Trimming cost V 4 bases and J 6 bases; bases outside gene matches: 7. The CDR3 sequence: CASSKPGQGVKTQYF. CDR3 in DNA: TGTGCCAGTAGTAAACCGGGACAGGGGGTTAAGACCCAGTACTTC.

The chain carries TRBV5-1 and TRBJ1-4; D might be TRBD1 (6 bases). The CDR3 consists of 14 residues. V shed 0 bases and J shed 7 bases, with 10 bases lying between them. The germline gives CDR1 SGHRS, CDR2 YFSETQ. CDR3 nucleotide sequence: TGCGCCAGCAGCTTGGAGGGGGGGGCTGAAAAACTGTTTTTT. It is translated as CASSLEGGAEKLFF.

The rearrangement uses TRBV6-1 and TRBJ2-7, with 7 positions matching TRBD1. The CDR3 is 14 residues long. Per the germline V gene, CDR1 is MNHNS and CDR2 is SASEGT. With V trimmed by 4 bases and J by 2 bases, 5 bases remained unmatched. This chain's CDR3 is CASSGLTGTYEQYF. The CDR3 nucleotides are TGTGCCAGCAGTGGCCTGACAGGGACCTACGAGCAGTACTTC.

The chain has TRBV7-8 and TRBJ2-2, with 10 positions matching TRBD2. CDR3 length: 15 residues. Losses at the gene ends were 5 bases for V and 5 bases for J; bases not matched to a gene: 5. The germline V gene encodes CDR1 SGHVS and CDR2 FQNEAQ. For the CDR3, the DNA is TGTGCCAGCAGCAGTAGCGGGGGGTGGACCGGGGAGCTGTTTTTT. It translates to CASSSSGGWTGELFF.